The rows below give T cell receptor beta chains drawn from one sample of a study of blood T cell repertoires in COVID-19. TCRdb's table, derived via immunoSEQ multiplex PCR, lists solely in-frame clones and lacks some. In the table there are some 130,000 clones, approximately 81% of which are singletons. The sequenced sample consisted of peripheral blood. Source of these receptors: a woman aged 60-75 years with active or convalescent COVID-19. CDR3s include the opening cysteine and the closing phenylalanine or tryptophan. D genes are given only for firm matches. Size is stated for part of the rows, as once, few or many counts, or as a class when the clone is expanded.

abundance: .
d_gene: TRBD2
v_gene: TRBV4-2
j_gene: TRBJ2-2
CDR3nt: TGTGCCAGCAGCCAAGACAGCCTAGCGGTGCCGAAAAGGGAGCTGTTTTTT
CDR3aa: CASSQDSLAVPKRELFF

abundance: .
d_gene: TRBD1
v_gene: TRBV19
j_gene: TRBJ2-6
CDR3nt: TGTGCCAGTAGCAGGGACAGGGGGCTTGGGGCCAACGTCCTGACTTTC
CDR3aa: CASSRDRGLGANVLTF

abundance: once
d_gene: .
v_gene: TRBV6-2/TRBV6-3
j_gene: TRBJ1-1
CDR3nt: TGTGCCAGCAGTTACCCGAGGGACTTTGGGACTGAAGCTTTCTTT
CDR3aa: CASSYPRDFGTEAFF

abundance: .
d_gene: .
v_gene: TRBV30
j_gene: TRBJ1-2
CDR3nt: TGTGCCTGGAGTTCGGGAGGGGACTATGGCTACACCTTC
CDR3aa: CAWSSGGDYGYTF

abundance: .
d_gene: .
v_gene: TRBV9
j_gene: TRBJ1-2
CDR3nt: TGTGCCAGCAGCGTAGGGACAGCTGGTGGCTACACCTTC
CDR3aa: CASSVGTAGGYTF

abundance: .
d_gene: TRBD2
v_gene: TRBV6-5
j_gene: TRBJ2-3
CDR3nt: TGTGCCAGCACTCAACTTGGGGGGGGCACAGATACGCAGTATTTT
CDR3aa: CASTQLGGGTDTQYF

abundance: .
d_gene: TRBD1
v_gene: TRBV5-6
j_gene: TRBJ2-1
CDR3nt: TGTGCCAGCAGCTCTGGGACAGGGATCTTGAATGAGCAGTTCTTC
CDR3aa: CASSSGTGILNEQFF

abundance: .
d_gene: TRBD1
v_gene: TRBV6-5
j_gene: TRBJ1-1
CDR3nt: TGTGCCAGTCCTGGGACAGGAATGACTGAAGCTTTCTTT
CDR3aa: CASPGTGMTEAFF

abundance: .
d_gene: TRBD1
v_gene: TRBV13
j_gene: TRBJ1-5
CDR3nt: TGTGCCAGCAGCTTAGGCGGGGGGGGGACAGGGCACAATCAGCCCCAGCATTTT
CDR3aa: CASSLGGGGTGHNQPQHF

abundance: .
d_gene: TRBD1
v_gene: TRBV18
j_gene: TRBJ2-2
CDR3nt: TGTGCCAGCTCATCGACAGGGGTGGACACCGGGGAGCTGTTTTTT
CDR3aa: CASSSTGVDTGELFF

abundance: .
d_gene: .
v_gene: TRBV28
j_gene: TRBJ1-1
CDR3nt: TGTGCCAGCAGACTTATGAACACTGAAGCTTTCTTT
CDR3aa: CASRLMNTEAFF

abundance: .
d_gene: TRBD2
v_gene: TRBV6-5
j_gene: TRBJ2-2
CDR3nt: TGTGCCAGCAGTTCTAGCGGGCCGAACACCGGGGAGCTGTTTTTT
CDR3aa: CASSSSGPNTGELFF

abundance: .
d_gene: TRBD1
v_gene: TRBV5-1
j_gene: TRBJ1-3
CDR3nt: TGCGCCAGCAGCTTTAGCGGACAGGGAGGCAACACCATATATTTT
CDR3aa: CASSFSGQGGNTIYF

abundance: .
d_gene: TRBD1
v_gene: TRBV10-2
j_gene: TRBJ2-3
CDR3nt: TGCGCCAGCAGACGAGACAGGGTTGGCACAGATACGCAGTATTTT
CDR3aa: CASRRDRVGTDTQYF

abundance: .
d_gene: TRBD2
v_gene: TRBV2
j_gene: TRBJ2-7
CDR3nt: TGTGCCAGGCGGGGGTCGATCTCCTACGAGCAGTACTTC
CDR3aa: CARRGSISYEQYF

abundance: .
d_gene: .
v_gene: TRBV27
j_gene: TRBJ2-2
CDR3nt: TGTGCCAGCAGTTTAGCTAGCGCCGGGGAGCTGTTTTTT
CDR3aa: CASSLASAGELFF

abundance: .
d_gene: .
v_gene: TRBV5-6
j_gene: TRBJ2-2
CDR3nt: TGTGCCAGCAGCTCCTTGGGGACAAAGACCGGGGAGCTGTTTTTT
CDR3aa: CASSSLGTKTGELFF

abundance: .
d_gene: .
v_gene: TRBV28
j_gene: TRBJ1-3
CDR3nt: TGTGCCAGCAAGCAGGGTTACTCTGGAAACACCATATATTTT
CDR3aa: CASKQGYSGNTIYF

abundance: .
d_gene: .
v_gene: TRBV2
j_gene: TRBJ2-7
CDR3nt: TGTGCCAGCAGTGCAAGACAGTACTACGAGCAGTACTTC
CDR3aa: CASSARQYYEQYF

abundance: .
d_gene: .
v_gene: TRBV6-5
j_gene: TRBJ1-1
CDR3nt: TGTGCCAGCAGTTACGAACAGCGGCGGACTGAAGCTTTCTTT
CDR3aa: CASSYEQRRTEAFF

abundance: .
d_gene: TRBD1
v_gene: TRBV5-1
j_gene: TRBJ2-6
CDR3nt: TGCGCCAGCAGCTCACAGGGGGCGAAAGGGGCCAACGTCCTGACTTTC
CDR3aa: CASSSQGAKGANVLTF

abundance: few
d_gene: .
v_gene: TRBV4-2
j_gene: TRBJ1-6
CDR3nt: TGTGCCAGCAGCCAAGATTACGGAGTTCCGAATTCACCCCTCCACTTT
CDR3aa: CASSQDYGVPNSPLHF

abundance: .
d_gene: TRBD2
v_gene: TRBV4-2
j_gene: TRBJ2-1
CDR3nt: TGTGCCAGCAGCCAAGACTTGGCGGGGGGGCCCCTCTTC
CDR3aa: CASSQDLAGGPLF

abundance: few
d_gene: TRBD2
v_gene: TRBV10-3
j_gene: TRBJ2-1
CDR3nt: TGTGCCACGGACAACGGCGCGGGAGTTTACAATGAGCAGTTCTTC
CDR3aa: CATDNGAGVYNEQFF

abundance: once
d_gene: TRBD2
v_gene: TRBV9
j_gene: TRBJ2-4
CDR3nt: TGTGCCAGCAGCGTAGAATCGGGAGGAGAGTTAAACATTCAGTACTTC
CDR3aa: CASSVESGGELNIQYF

abundance: once
d_gene: TRBD1
v_gene: TRBV5-1
j_gene: TRBJ2-5
CDR3nt: TGCGCCAGCAGCTTGGCGGACAGGGCCGAGACCCAGTACTTC
CDR3aa: CASSLADRAETQYF

abundance: .
d_gene: TRBD1
v_gene: TRBV5-1
j_gene: TRBJ1-1
CDR3nt: TGCGCCAGCAGCTTGGTCGTACAGGGGGGTGAAGCTTTCTTT
CDR3aa: CASSLVVQGGEAFF

abundance: .
d_gene: .
v_gene: TRBV2
j_gene: TRBJ2-5
CDR3nt: TGTGCCAGCAGTGAAGGGGGCCCCAGGGAGACCCAGTACTTC
CDR3aa: CASSEGGPRETQYF

abundance: .
d_gene: TRBD1
v_gene: TRBV9
j_gene: TRBJ1-2
CDR3nt: TGTGCCAGCAGCCCAGGACAGGGCCTTTGGGGTGGCTACACCTTC
CDR3aa: CASSPGQGLWGGYTF

abundance: .
d_gene: TRBD1
v_gene: TRBV28
j_gene: TRBJ1-1
CDR3nt: TGTGCCAGATCGAACAGGGGCCCTCCCCCGAACACTGAAGCTTTCTTT
CDR3aa: CARSNRGPPPNTEAFF

abundance: .
d_gene: TRBD1
v_gene: TRBV19
j_gene: TRBJ2-2
CDR3nt: TGTGCCAGTAGTATCGGAACAGGGGCAGGGATTTTT
CDR3aa: CASSIGTGAGIF

abundance: .
d_gene: TRBD1
v_gene: TRBV5-1
j_gene: TRBJ1-6
CDR3nt: TGCGCCAGCAGCTTGGGACAGGGGTCCTATAATTCACCCCTCCACTTT
CDR3aa: CASSLGQGSYNSPLHF

abundance: .
d_gene: .
v_gene: TRBV10-2
j_gene: TRBJ1-1
CDR3nt: TGCGCCAGCAGTGAGCCGACAGGTAAAGCTTTCTTT
CDR3aa: CASSEPTGKAFF

abundance: .
d_gene: .
v_gene: TRBV2
j_gene: TRBJ2-1
CDR3nt: TGTGCCAGCTCCATGTTGCGCGGAAGCTCCTACAATGAGCAGTTCTTC
CDR3aa: CASSMLRGSSYNEQFF

abundance: .
d_gene: TRBD1
v_gene: TRBV19
j_gene: TRBJ2-5
CDR3nt: TGTGCCAGCTCTCCGACAGGGACGGGGGAGACCCAGTACTTC
CDR3aa: CASSPTGTGETQYF

abundance: .
d_gene: TRBD1
v_gene: TRBV28
j_gene: TRBJ2-5
CDR3nt: TGTGCCAGCAGCCTCCGACAGGGGAGAGAGACCCAGTACTTC
CDR3aa: CASSLRQGRETQYF

abundance: .
d_gene: .
v_gene: TRBV11-3
j_gene: TRBJ2-2
CDR3nt: TGTGCCAGCAGCTTACTCAGGGCCGGCGGGGAGCTGTTTTTT
CDR3aa: CASSLLRAGGELFF

abundance: .
d_gene: TRBD1
v_gene: TRBV28
j_gene: TRBJ1-5
CDR3nt: TGTGCCAGCAGCCGGGACAGGGGGAGTAGCAATCAGCCCCAGCATTTT
CDR3aa: CASSRDRGSSNQPQHF

abundance: .
d_gene: TRBD1
v_gene: TRBV7-2
j_gene: TRBJ1-1
CDR3nt: TGTGCCAGCAGCTTGACAGGGAACCTGAACACTGAAGCTTTCTTT
CDR3aa: CASSLTGNLNTEAFF

abundance: .
d_gene: .
v_gene: TRBV9
j_gene: TRBJ2-3
CDR3nt: TGTGCCAGCAGCGTAGCACTCCCAGGGGCAGATACGCAGTATTTT
CDR3aa: CASSVALPGADTQYF